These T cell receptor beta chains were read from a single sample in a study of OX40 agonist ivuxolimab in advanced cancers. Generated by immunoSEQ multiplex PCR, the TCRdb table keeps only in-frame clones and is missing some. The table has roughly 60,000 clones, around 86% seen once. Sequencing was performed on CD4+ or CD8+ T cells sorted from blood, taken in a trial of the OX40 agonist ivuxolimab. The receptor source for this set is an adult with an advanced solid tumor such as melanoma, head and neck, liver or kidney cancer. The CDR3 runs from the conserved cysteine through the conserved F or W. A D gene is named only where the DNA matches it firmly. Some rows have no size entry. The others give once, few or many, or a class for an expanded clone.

cdr3_aa: CASSRPGRSSYEQYF
cdr3_nt: TGTGCCAGCAGTCGTCCTGGCCGGAGCTCCTACGAGCAGTACTTC
j_call: TRBJ2-7
d_call: NA
clone_size: NA
v_call: TRBV6-5

cdr3_aa: CASSQETGGESDTQYF
cdr3_nt: TGCGCCAGCAGCCAAGAAACAGGGGGCGAATCAGATACGCAGTATTTT
j_call: TRBJ2-3
d_call: TRBD1
clone_size: NA
v_call: TRBV4-3

cdr3_aa: CASRRGQAGDTQYF
cdr3_nt: TGTGCCAGCAGGAGAGGACAGGCAGGAGATACGCAGTATTTT
j_call: TRBJ2-3
d_call: TRBD1
clone_size: NA
v_call: TRBV28

cdr3_aa: CASSYGEGASEQYF
cdr3_nt: TGTGCCAGCAGTTACGGGGAGGGGGCGAGCGAGCAGTACTTC
j_call: TRBJ2-7
d_call: NA
clone_size: once
v_call: TRBV6-5

cdr3_aa: CASRRDRGTEAFF
cdr3_nt: TGTGCCAGCAGACGAGACAGGGGCACTGAAGCTTTCTTT
j_call: TRBJ1-1
d_call: TRBD1
clone_size: NA
v_call: TRBV7-9

cdr3_aa: CASSITASGYTF
cdr3_nt: TGTGCCAGTAGTATTACCGCGAGTGGCTACACCTTC
j_call: TRBJ1-2
d_call: NA
clone_size: NA
v_call: TRBV19

cdr3_aa: CAISEPRGTGQETQYF
cdr3_nt: TGTGCCATCAGTGAGCCACGTGGGACGGGGCAAGAGACCCAGTACTTC
j_call: TRBJ2-5
d_call: NA
clone_size: once
v_call: TRBV10-3

cdr3_aa: CASSRLTREPNTGELFF
cdr3_nt: TGCGCCAGCAGCAGACTTACCAGGGAGCCTAACACCGGGGAGCTGTTTTTT
j_call: TRBJ2-2
d_call: NA
clone_size: NA
v_call: TRBV4-1

cdr3_aa: CGSRQDRGETYEQYF
cdr3_nt: TGTGGTTCCCGTCAGGACAGGGGAGAAACTTACGAGCAGTACTTC
j_call: TRBJ2-7
d_call: TRBD1
clone_size: NA
v_call: TRBV7-2

cdr3_aa: CASSSIKSPGQIYEQYF
cdr3_nt: TGTGCCAGCAGTTCAATAAAATCCCCGGGACAGATATACGAGCAGTACTTC
j_call: TRBJ2-7
d_call: TRBD1
clone_size: NA
v_call: TRBV28

cdr3_aa: CASSLGGRNNEKLFF
cdr3_nt: TGTGCCAGCAGCTTAGGGGGGCGCAATAATGAAAAACTGTTTTTT
j_call: TRBJ1-4
d_call: NA
clone_size: NA
v_call: TRBV7-9

cdr3_aa: CASSPRYGRDTEAFF
cdr3_nt: TGTGCCAGCAGCCCCAGGTACGGGAGAGACACTGAAGCTTTCTTT
j_call: TRBJ1-1
d_call: NA
clone_size: NA
v_call: TRBV11-2

cdr3_aa: CASSQDLAGEETQYF
cdr3_nt: TGCGCCAGCAGCCAGGACCTAGCGGGAGAAGAGACCCAGTACTTC
j_call: TRBJ2-5
d_call: TRBD2
clone_size: NA
v_call: TRBV4-3

cdr3_aa: CASSPQEFEAFF
cdr3_nt: TGTGCCAGCTCACCACAGGAGTTTGAAGCTTTCTTT
j_call: TRBJ1-1
d_call: NA
clone_size: NA
v_call: TRBV18

cdr3_aa: CASSPEPQHF
cdr3_nt: TGTGCCAGCAGCCCCGAACCCCAGCATTTT
j_call: TRBJ1-5
d_call: NA
clone_size: NA
v_call: TRBV14

cdr3_aa: CASSFAETGELFF
cdr3_nt: TGTGCCAGCAGCTTTGCGGAGACGGGGGAGCTGTTTTTT
j_call: TRBJ2-2
d_call: NA
clone_size: NA
v_call: TRBV7-8

cdr3_aa: CASSLQGMRNEQFF
cdr3_nt: TGTGCCAGCAGCTTACAGGGAATGAGGAATGAGCAGTTCTTC
j_call: TRBJ2-1
d_call: NA
clone_size: NA
v_call: TRBV5-4

cdr3_aa: CASSKAGNPNQPQHF
cdr3_nt: TGTGCCAGTAGTAAGGCAGGGAACCCCAATCAGCCCCAGCATTTT
j_call: TRBJ1-5
d_call: NA
clone_size: once
v_call: TRBV19

cdr3_aa: CAISDATVSSYEQYF
cdr3_nt: TGTGCCATCAGCGACGCGACAGTCAGCTCCTACGAGCAGTACTTC
j_call: TRBJ2-7
d_call: NA
clone_size: once
v_call: TRBV10-3

cdr3_aa: CASSQGLAEQETQYF
cdr3_nt: TGTGCCAGCAGCCAGGGACTAGCGGAACAAGAGACCCAGTACTTC
j_call: TRBJ2-5
d_call: TRBD2
clone_size: NA
v_call: TRBV7-2

cdr3_aa: CASSRGTAGDGYEQFF
cdr3_nt: TGCGCCAGCAGCCGAGGAACAGCGGGAGATGGTTATGAGCAGTTCTTC
j_call: TRBJ2-1
d_call: TRBD2
clone_size: NA
v_call: TRBV4-3

cdr3_aa: CASSPSMDSDAYEQYF
cdr3_nt: TGTGCCAGCTCACCATCGATGGACAGTGATGCCTACGAGCAGTACTTC
j_call: TRBJ2-7
d_call: NA
clone_size: NA
v_call: TRBV18

cdr3_aa: CSVRQGLNEKLFF
cdr3_nt: TGCAGCGTGCGACAGGGGCTAAATGAAAAACTGTTTTTT
j_call: TRBJ1-4
d_call: TRBD1
clone_size: NA
v_call: TRBV29-1

cdr3_aa: CASSPSPDTQYF
cdr3_nt: TGTGCCAGCAGTCCCAGCCCAGATACGCAGTATTTT
j_call: TRBJ2-3
d_call: NA
clone_size: NA
v_call: TRBV2

cdr3_aa: CASSPNRVAYEQYF
cdr3_nt: TGTGCCAGCTCACCTAACAGGGTGGCCTACGAGCAGTACTTC
j_call: TRBJ2-7
d_call: NA
clone_size: NA
v_call: TRBV18

cdr3_aa: CASSPDRQETQYF
cdr3_nt: TGTGCCAGCAGCCCGGACAGACAAGAGACCCAGTACTTC
j_call: TRBJ2-5
d_call: NA
clone_size: few
v_call: TRBV11-2

cdr3_aa: CASSLDRAIEKLFF
cdr3_nt: TGTGCCAGCAGCTTAGACAGGGCGATTGAAAAACTGTTTTTT
j_call: TRBJ1-4
d_call: NA
clone_size: NA
v_call: TRBV11-2

cdr3_aa: CASSLGLAPFNEQFF
cdr3_nt: TGTGCCAGCAGCTTAGGCCTAGCACCCTTCAATGAGCAGTTCTTC
j_call: TRBJ2-1
d_call: NA
clone_size: NA
v_call: TRBV7-2

cdr3_aa: CASSVRRNNEQFF
cdr3_nt: TGTGCCAGCAGCGTTCGGAGGAACAATGAGCAGTTCTTC
j_call: TRBJ2-1
d_call: NA
clone_size: few
v_call: TRBV9

cdr3_aa: CASSYLGGGEKLFF
cdr3_nt: TGTGCCAGCAGTTACCTGGGGGGAGGCGAAAAACTGTTTTTT
j_call: TRBJ1-4
d_call: NA
clone_size: NA
v_call: TRBV6-6

cdr3_aa: CAWSGPGQGARETQYF
cdr3_nt: TGTGCCTGGAGTGGACCGGGACAGGGGGCTCGAGAGACCCAGTACTTC
j_call: TRBJ2-5
d_call: TRBD1
clone_size: NA
v_call: TRBV30

cdr3_aa: CASRRQETQYF
cdr3_nt: TGTGCCAGCAGACGTCAAGAGACCCAGTACTTC
j_call: TRBJ2-5
d_call: NA
clone_size: NA
v_call: TRBV21-1

cdr3_aa: CASSQRDAVSYEQYF
cdr3_nt: TGTGCCAGCTCACAGAGGGATGCCGTCTCCTACGAGCAGTACTTC
j_call: TRBJ2-7
d_call: NA
clone_size: NA
v_call: TRBV18

cdr3_aa: CASSQGGTGGNQPQHF
cdr3_nt: TGTGCCAGCAGCCAAGGGGGGACAGGGGGCAATCAGCCCCAGCATTTT
j_call: TRBJ1-5
d_call: TRBD1
clone_size: NA
v_call: TRBV7-9

cdr3_aa: CASSLAQNTGELFF
cdr3_nt: TGTGCCAGCAGCTTAGCACAGAACACCGGGGAGCTGTTTTTT
j_call: TRBJ2-2
d_call: NA
clone_size: NA
v_call: TRBV7-2

cdr3_aa: CASSRAGNTIYF
cdr3_nt: TGTGCCAGCAGCCGGGCCGGAAACACCATATATTTT
j_call: TRBJ1-3
d_call: NA
clone_size: NA
v_call: TRBV13

cdr3_aa: CASKVPGHGGYTF
cdr3_nt: TGTGCCAGCAAAGTACCGGGACACGGGGGCTACACCTTC
j_call: TRBJ1-2
d_call: NA
clone_size: NA
v_call: TRBV6-1

cdr3_aa: CASSLRPVETQYF
cdr3_nt: TGTGCCAGCAGCTTAAGGCCGGTAGAGACCCAGTACTTC
j_call: TRBJ2-5
d_call: NA
clone_size: NA
v_call: TRBV7-9

cdr3_aa: CASSFAGGPGELFF
cdr3_nt: TGTGCCAGCAGCTTCGCGGGGGGCCCCGGGGAGCTGTTTTTT
j_call: TRBJ2-2
d_call: TRBD2
clone_size: NA
v_call: TRBV11-3